One and the same sample provided the 21 T cell receptor beta chains below, sequenced in a study of shared clonotypes between healthy human individuals. Assay used: immunoSEQ multiplex PCR; TCRdb lists only in-frame clones, some missing. The table includes fewer than 200,000 clones, approximately 60% detected once. The sample taken for sequencing was memory CD4+ T cells sorted from blood. Documented subset: CD45RA-negative fraction. The receptors stem from a man under 40 in good health.

The J gene is TRBJ2-7, the V gene TRBV11-2; no reliable D call. Germline CDR1 SGHAT, CDR2 FQNNGV. CDR3 size: 17 residues. The V and J ends lost 3 bases and 4 bases respectively, with 22 bases between them. The CDR3 loop is CASSLEKLGGIRYEQYF. CDR3 nucleotide sequence: TGTGCCAGCAGCTTGGAAAAGTTGGGTGGGATTCGGTACGAGCAGTACTTC.

V usage is TRBV11-2 and J usage is TRBJ2-6; D not certain. The germline gives CDR1 SGHAT, CDR2 FQNNGV. The CDR3 is 19 amino acids. Trimming shortened V by 3 bases and J by 0 bases, and 18 bases separated the two germline ends. CDR3 sequence: CASSLSLGTASSGANVLTF. The CDR3 DNA follows: TGTGCCAGCAGCTTGTCCCTGGGTACAGCTAGCTCTGGGGCCAACGTCCTGACTTTC.

This clone was seen a few times. The rearrangement joins TRBV7-2 to TRBJ2-7, with D possibly matching TRBD1 (6 bases). Between the trimmed V and J ends, which lost 5 bases and 5 bases, there was a span of 13 bases. This CDR3 has 13 residues. Germline V lookup: CDR1 SGHTA, CDR2 FQGNSA. The CDR3 is CASSPRTAHEQYF. The CDR3 nucleotides are TGTGCCAGCAGCCCTAGGACAGCTCACGAGCAGTACTTC.

A single count supports this clone. The rearrangement uses TRBV18 and TRBJ2-4; TRBD2 matches at 14 bases. The V gene end was trimmed by 8 bases and the J gene end by 14 bases; junction bases not matched to a gene: 11. This CDR3 is built from 14 residues. The germline V gene encodes CDR1 KGHSH and CDR2 LQKENI. CDR3 DNA sequence: TGTGCCAGCGGCCCCGGGACTAGCGGGAGTTTTGAGTACTTC. Amino acid sequence: CASGPGTSGSFEYF.

V usage is TRBV18 and J usage is TRBJ2-4; D tentatively fits TRBD1 or TRBD2 (7 bases each). Germline V gene sequence: CDR1 KGHSH, CDR2 LQKENI. Trimming took 1 base from V and 6 from J, leaving 16 bases between them. This CDR3 is 16 amino acids long. DNA for the CDR3: TGTGCCAGCTCACCACAGGTGCAGGGGGGGATAAACATTCAGTACTTC. Amino acids: CASSPQVQGGINIQYF.

The V and J genes are TRBV18 and TRBJ1-3; D is undetermined. The CDR3 covers 14 residues. With 9 bases removed from V and 0 bases from J, the gap between germline ends came to 12 bases. Germline CDR1 is KGHSH and CDR2 is LQKENI. The CDR3: CASSEGGSGNTIYF. CDR3 sequence (DNA): TGTGCCAGTTCTGAGGGAGGCTCTGGAAACACCATATATTTT.

J is TRBJ2-3 and V is TRBV5-1, with D uncertain. V was shortened by 1 base and J by 0 bases, with 6 bases between the two germline ends. Germline CDR1 reads SGHRS; CDR2 reads YFSETQ. This CDR3 has 14 residues. The CDR3 region has the DNA TGCGCCAGCAGCTTGAGCCAGAGCACAGATACGCAGTATTTT. This sequence encodes CASSLSQSTDTQYF.

The J gene is TRBJ2-7, the V gene TRBV5-1; D is ambiguous. Looked up from germline, CDR1 is SGHRS and CDR2 is YFSETQ. The CDR3 has 13 amino acids. Trimming stripped 3 bases from V and 0 bases from J, with 7 bases between. Written as DNA, the CDR3 is TGCGCCAGCAGCTCGATCAACTCCTACGAGCAGTACTTC. It specifies CASSSINSYEQYF.

The chain carries TRBV28 and TRBJ2-3; weak D call: TRBD1 (5 bases). This CDR3 is built from 12 residues. CDR1 is MDHEN, CDR2 SYDVKM, per germline. Trimming pared 8 bases from V and 2 bases from J, leaving 8 bases between. The CDR3 DNA is TGTGCCAGCGACAGAAACACAGATACGCAGTATTTT. As protein: CASDRNTDTQYF.

The chain joins TRBV11-1 to TRBJ1-4, with D hard to call. Trimming cost V 4 bases and J 5 bases, with 8 bases left between them. CDR1 SGHAT and CDR2 FQDESV come from the germline V gene (reference sequence). This CDR3 region has 13 residues. For the CDR3, the DNA is TGTGCCAGCAGCTCCCAGCTAAATGAAAAACTGTTTTTT. It yields the protein CASSSQLNEKLFF.

The chain joins TRBV11-3 to TRBJ2-2; tentative D call: TRBD1 (6 bases). With 5 bases removed from V and 0 bases from J, the gap between germline ends came to 10 bases. The CDR3 has 15 amino acids. Germline CDR1 and CDR2: SGHNT and YENEEA. This CDR3 is CASSRGQTNTGELFF. CDR3 nucleotide sequence: TGTGCCAGCAGCCGCGGACAGACGAACACCGGGGAGCTGTTTTTT.

This clone showed up just a few times. The genes are TRBV7-6 and TRBJ1-4, with D unclear. This CDR3 has 13 amino acids. Germline CDR1 is SGHVS and CDR2 is FNYEAQ. Trimming stripped 3 bases from V and 6 bases from J, with 8 bases between. The CDR3 DNA follows: TGTGCCAGCAGCTTGGGTATGGATGAAAAACTGTTTTTT. This translates into CASSLGMDEKLFF.

This rearrangement joins TRBV28 to TRBJ2-3; possible D gene TRBD2, 6 bases. The CDR3 is 14 residues long. Trimming removed 7 bases from V and 2 bases from J, with 13 bases in between. Looked up from germline, CDR1 is MDHEN and CDR2 is SYDVKM. This CDR3 is CASTRLAYTDTQYF. CDR3 DNA: TGTGCCAGCACCCGCCTAGCGTACACAGATACGCAGTATTTT.

The genes are TRBV5-1 and TRBJ1-2, with 8 bases fitting TRBD1. V was pared by 2 bases and J by 0 bases, with 18 bases of the junction left unmatched. Per germline, CDR1 SGHRS and CDR2 YFSETQ. The CDR3 contains 20 residues. The CDR3 bases are TGCGCCAGCAGCTTATTTTCAGCTGGTGCCGGGACAGGAGCTAACTATGGCTACACCTTC. As protein: CASSLFSAGAGTGANYGYTF.

This rearrangement joins TRBV27 to TRBJ1-1, with 8 nucleotides matching TRBD1. J lost 11 bases, V lost 6 bases, and 8 bases had no gene match. This CDR3 has 12 residues. Germline V lookup: CDR1 MNHEY, CDR2 SMNVEV (reference sequence). The CDR3 sequence is CASRTRQGTAFF. CDR3 bases: TGTGCCAGCAGAACACGACAGGGGACGGCTTTCTTT.

V gene TRBV29-1 combines with J gene TRBJ2-3; 8 positions match TRBD2. CDR3 length: 14 amino acids. Germline CDR1 and CDR2: SQVTM and ANQGSEA. V gave up 4 bases and J gave up 4 bases; unmatched junction bases: 7. The CDR3 coding sequence is TGCAGCGTTGGGCTAGCGGGTCGACCAGATACGCAGTATTTT. Translating it yields CSVGLAGRPDTQYF.

This sequence joins TRBV19 and TRBJ2-1; TRBD1 might be the D (6 bases). Trimming removed 4 bases from V and 6 bases from J, with 16 bases in between. The CDR3 extends over 15 amino acids. Per germline, CDR1 LNHDA and CDR2 SQIVND (reference sequence). CDR3 sequence (DNA): TGTGCCAGTAGTAGATCCGGGACACGGACCAATGAGCAGTTCTTC. This codes for CASSRSGTRTNEQFF.

The chain couples TRBV29-1 to TRBJ1-3, with D tentatively TRBD1 (6 bases). CDR3 length equals 13 residues. The V end was cut by 8 bases, the J end by 4 bases, with 15 bases between. CDR1 and CDR2 from the germline V gene are SQVTM and ANQGSEA. The CDR3 sequence is CSPGGAQGNTIYF. The CDR3 DNA follows: TGCAGCCCCGGGGGGGCCCAGGGAAACACCATATATTTT.

This clone was detected only a few times. V is TRBV9 and J is TRBJ2-7; the D is unclear. The CDR3 has 16 residues. CDR1 and CDR2 from the germline V gene are SGDLS and YYNGEE. Trimming stripped 0 bases from V and 0 bases from J, with 13 bases between. CDR3 bases: TGTGCCAGCAGCGTAGGTTTGGGTAGTAGCTCCTACGAGCAGTACTTC. It codes for CASSVGLGSSSYEQYF.

The genes are TRBV6-1 and TRBJ2-7, with 12 bases identical to TRBD1. There are 13 residues in the CDR3. After removal of 8 bases from V and 3 bases from J, the junction contained 2 bases not matched to a gene. From germline, CDR1 is MNHNS and CDR2 SASEGT. The CDR3 protein is CASGDRGLYEQYF. In nucleotides, the CDR3 is TGTGCCAGCGGGGACAGGGGGCTCTACGAGCAGTACTTC.

The gene calls are TRBV10-3 and TRBJ2-4, with D perhaps TRBD1 (5 bases). This CDR3 spans 16 amino acids. CDR1 is ENHRY, CDR2 SYGVKD, per germline. V lost 1 base and J 0 bases, leaving 10 bases between the germline ends. The CDR3 nucleotides read TGTGCCATCAGTGAGTTTTCTGGGGCAGCCAAAAACATTCAGTACTTC. Translating it yields CAISEFSGAAKNIQYF.